These T cell receptor beta chains were read from a single sample in a study of cytomegalovirus exposure and HLA in healthy donors. The assay was immunoSEQ multiplex PCR, and TCRdb's table has in-frame clones only and misses some. The sample has about 240,000 clones, around 81% seen once. Sequenced input: PBMCs. Receptor source: a woman aged 55-70 years in good health and CMV-seropositive. The CDR3 runs from the conserved cysteine through the conserved F or W. A D gene is named only where the DNA matches it firmly. Only part of the rows carry a size: once, few, many, or a class if the clone is expanded.

CDR3aa,CDR3nt,len,v_gene,j_gene,d_gene,abundance
CASSLTPSSGSRYEQFF,TGCGCCAGCAGCTTGACCCCTTCTAGCGGGAGTAGGTATGAGCAGTTCTTC,17,TRBV5-1,TRBJ2-1,TRBD2,NA
CASSPPGSEWGTEAFF,TGTGCCAGCAGCCCCCCGGGATCTGAGTGGGGCACTGAAGCTTTCTTT,16,TRBV9,TRBJ1-1,NA,NA
CASSFGGQTNTEAFF,TGCGCCAGCAGCTTTGGAGGTCAGACGAACACTGAAGCTTTCTTT,15,TRBV5-1,TRBJ1-1,NA,few
CASSASGGGGRDTEAFF,TGTGCCAGCAGCGCCTCCGGGGGGGGTGGTAGGGACACTGAAGCTTTCTTT,17,TRBV7-4,TRBJ1-1,NA,NA
CASSLTGWVETQYF,TGTGCCAGCAGTTTGACAGGGTGGGTAGAGACCCAGTACTTC,14,TRBV28,TRBJ2-5,TRBD1,NA
CASSEITVPGTQYF,TGTGCCAGCAGTGAAATTACAGTCCCAGGGACCCAGTACTTC,14,TRBV6-1,TRBJ2-5,NA,NA
CASTLTGFAGNTIYF,TGTGCCAGTACCCTGACAGGATTCGCTGGAAACACCATATATTTT,15,TRBV19,TRBJ1-3,NA,NA
CASSLSGTGDSGNTIYF,TGTGCCAGCTCACTATCCGGGACAGGTGACTCTGGAAACACCATATATTTT,17,TRBV18,TRBJ1-3,TRBD1,NA
CSAPTGIEQFF,TGCAGTGCACCGACAGGAATTGAGCAGTTCTTC,11,TRBV20-1,TRBJ2-1,NA,NA
CASSLMGGREQYF,TGTGCCAGCAGCTTAATGGGGGGGCGCGAGCAGTACTTC,13,TRBV7-9,TRBJ2-7,NA,few
CASRGWTVKEAYGYTF,TGTGCCAGTAGAGGGTGGACAGTCAAGGAGGCGTATGGCTACACCTTC,16,TRBV19,TRBJ1-2,NA,once
CASSLSTSFLEQYF,TGTGCCAGCAGCTTAAGTACTAGCTTTCTCGAGCAGTACTTC,14,TRBV7-9,TRBJ2-7,NA,NA
CASSITEGPYEQYF,TGTGCCAGTAGTATCACGGAGGGCCCCTACGAGCAGTACTTC,14,TRBV19,TRBJ2-7,NA,NA
CAISRGFSYEQYF,TGTGCCATCAGCAGGGGCTTCTCCTACGAGCAGTACTTC,13,TRBV10-3,TRBJ2-7,NA,NA
CASSQVGRTSSGNTIYF,TGTGCCAGCAGCCAAGTGGGCAGAACCAGCTCTGGAAACACCATATATTTT,17,TRBV4-2,TRBJ1-3,NA,NA
CASSSGTVNEKLFF,TGTGCCAGTAGCTCCGGGACAGTCAATGAAAAACTGTTTTTT,14,TRBV19,TRBJ1-4,TRBD1,NA
CASSSRTANTGELFF,TGCGCCAGCAGCTCCCGGACAGCCAACACCGGGGAGCTGTTTTTT,15,TRBV5-1,TRBJ2-2,NA,NA
CASSPPGSEQYF,TGTGCCAGCAGTCCCCCCGGGTCCGAGCAGTACTTC,12,TRBV7-2,TRBJ2-7,NA,NA
CASSQETSGRGGETQYF,TGCGCCAGCAGCCAAGAAACTAGCGGGAGGGGAGGAGAGACCCAGTACTTC,17,TRBV4-1,TRBJ2-5,TRBD2,NA
CASSVEAESRGYTF,TGTGCCAGCAGCGTAGAGGCGGAGTCTAGGGGCTACACCTTC,14,TRBV9,TRBJ1-2,NA,NA
CASSFYRLAGGRADTQYF,TGTGCCAGCAGTTTTTATAGGCTAGCGGGAGGGCGAGCAGATACGCAGTATTTT,18,TRBV27,TRBJ2-3,TRBD2,NA
CSAGGGVGYTF,TGCAGTGCAGGGGGGGGCGTGGGCTACACCTTC,11,TRBV20-1,TRBJ1-2,NA,once
CASSLDSMPTVYYGYTF,TGTGCCAGCAGTTTGGACAGCATGCCAACTGTGTACTATGGCTACACCTTC,17,TRBV28,TRBJ1-2,NA,NA
CASSFRDRVLNTEAFF,TGTGCCAGCAGCTTTAGGGACAGGGTATTGAACACTGAAGCTTTCTTT,16,TRBV11-1,TRBJ1-1,TRBD1,NA
CASKQEAPPNYGYTF,TGTGCCAGCAAACAAGAGGCACCTCCAAACTATGGCTACACCTTC,15,TRBV2,TRBJ1-2,NA,NA
CASSARGGTFLQETQYF,TGTGCCAGCAGCGCAAGGGGGGGGACATTTTTACAAGAGACCCAGTACTTC,17,TRBV9,TRBJ2-5,NA,NA
CASSPQGDRYYEQYF,TGTGCCAGCAGCCCACAAGGGGACAGGTACTACGAGCAGTACTTC,15,TRBV11-2,TRBJ2-7,TRBD1,few
CATSRPTGNTGELFF,TGTGCCACCAGCAGGCCAACAGGGAACACCGGGGAGCTGTTTTTT,15,TRBV15,TRBJ2-2,NA,NA
CASSRTGGTEAFF,TGTGCCAGCAGCAGAACAGGGGGCACTGAAGCTTTCTTT,13,TRBV7-8,TRBJ1-1,TRBD1,NA
CASSPSGTGSYNEQFF,TGCGCCAGCAGCCCCTCCGGGACAGGGAGTTACAATGAGCAGTTCTTC,16,TRBV5-1,TRBJ2-1,TRBD1,NA
CASSLGGQGTGYTF,TGTGCCAGCAGCTTGGGGGGACAGGGAACTGGCTACACCTTC,14,TRBV5-6,TRBJ1-2,TRBD1,NA
CASSGTQGFGYTF,TGTGCCAGCAGTGGGACCCAGGGTTTTGGCTACACCTTC,13,TRBV2,TRBJ1-2,NA,NA
CASKDRGPDEAFF,TGTGCCAGCAAAGACAGGGGGCCCGATGAAGCTTTCTTT,13,TRBV6-1,TRBJ1-1,TRBD1,NA
CASSEAGASIQYF,TGTGCCAGCAGTGAAGCGGGAGCGAGCATTCAGTACTTC,13,TRBV2,TRBJ2-4,NA,few
CASSSKSTGDYGYTF,TGTGCCAGCAGTTCCAAGTCAACAGGGGACTATGGCTACACCTTC,15,TRBV6-6,TRBJ1-2,TRBD1,NA
CAISAVTDTQYF,TGTGCCATCTCTGCAGTGACAGATACGCAGTATTTT,12,TRBV6-6,TRBJ2-3,NA,NA
CASSYSHVRDTQYF,TGTGCCAGCAGTTACTCTCACGTTAGAGATACGCAGTATTTT,14,TRBV6-5,TRBJ2-3,NA,NA
CASRQGQNEKLFF,TGTGCCAGCCGACAGGGACAGAATGAAAAACTGTTTTTT,13,TRBV2,TRBJ1-4,TRBD1,NA
CASSQGLAGPVSTGELFF,TGCGCCAGCAGCCAAGGACTAGCGGGACCAGTAAGCACCGGGGAGCTGTTTTTT,18,TRBV7-3,TRBJ2-2,TRBD2,NA